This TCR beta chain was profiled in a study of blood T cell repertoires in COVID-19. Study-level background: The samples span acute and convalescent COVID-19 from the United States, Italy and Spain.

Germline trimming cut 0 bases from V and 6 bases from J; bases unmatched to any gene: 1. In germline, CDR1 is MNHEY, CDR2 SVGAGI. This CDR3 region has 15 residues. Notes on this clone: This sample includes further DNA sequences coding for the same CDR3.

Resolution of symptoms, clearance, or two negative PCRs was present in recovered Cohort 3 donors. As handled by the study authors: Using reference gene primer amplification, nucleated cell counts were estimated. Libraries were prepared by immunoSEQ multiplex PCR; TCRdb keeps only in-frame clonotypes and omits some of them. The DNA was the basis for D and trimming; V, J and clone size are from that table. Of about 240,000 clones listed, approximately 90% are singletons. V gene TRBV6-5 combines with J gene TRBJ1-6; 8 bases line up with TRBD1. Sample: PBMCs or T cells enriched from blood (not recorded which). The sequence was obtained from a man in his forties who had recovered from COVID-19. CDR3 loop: CASSYSGQGNSPLHF. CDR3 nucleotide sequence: TGTGCCAGCAGTTACTCCGGACAGGGTAATTCACCCCTCCACTTT.